The 9 T cell receptor beta chains in this list originate from one sample, sequenced in a study of cytomegalovirus exposure and HLA in healthy donors. 60 Vbeta and 13 Jbeta primers were used in PCR. Assay used: immunoSEQ multiplex PCR; TCRdb lists only in-frame clones, some missing. The data contain some 160,000 clones, 70% to 85% of them singletons. The sample was PBMCs. The origin of the receptors is a male donor in good health and CMV-seronegative.

Points on this clone: The same CDR3 also results from other DNA sequences found in this sample. This chain links TRBV7-2 with TRBJ2-3; D might be TRBD2 (6 bases). Germline CDR1 SGHTA, CDR2 FQGNSA. Trimming stripped 5 bases from V and 5 bases from J, with 26 bases between. The length of the CDR3 is 18 residues. CDR3 amino acids: CASSEGLLTGDEGDTQYF. In nucleotides, the CDR3 is TGTGCCAGCAGCGAGGGTCTTCTAACGGGAGATGAGGGAGATACGCAGTATTTT.

As concerns this clone: This sample also contains other DNA sequences that code for the same CDR3. The V and J genes are TRBV5-1 and TRBJ1-4, with a tentative D call TRBD1 (6 bases). Germline V gene lookup returns CDR1 SGHRS and CDR2 YFSETQ. CDR3 length: 14 amino acids. Trimming shortened V by 3 bases and J by 2 bases, and 8 bases separated the two germline ends. CDR3 nucleotide sequence: TGCGCCAGCAGCTCTGGACAGACTAATGAAAAACTGTTTTTT. Translated: CASSSGQTNEKLFF.

The table lists this clone with a count of one. The rearrangement joins TRBV2 to TRBJ1-5, with TRBD1 matching over 7 bases. V dropped 1 base and J dropped 4; count of bases not matched to a gene: 4. Germline loops: CDR1 SNHLY, CDR2 FYNNEI. The CDR3 runs 15 residues. The CDR3 DNA sequence: TGTGCCAGCAGTGAAGAGGGGGCTTGGAATCAGCCCCAGCATTTT. Translated, it gives CASSEEGAWNQPQHF.

This clone occurred a few times. The chain joins TRBV7-6 to TRBJ2-5, with 7 bases lining up with TRBD1. Germline V gene sequence: CDR1 SGHVS, CDR2 FNYEAQ. The V gene end was trimmed by 4 bases and the J gene end by 0 bases; junction bases not matched to a gene: 8. The CDR3 has 16 residues. The CDR3 region is CASSSTGFVNQETQYF. The CDR3 coding sequence is TGTGCCAGCAGCTCGACAGGGTTTGTAAACCAAGAGACCCAGTACTTC.

This chain links TRBV27 with TRBJ2-7; D possibly corresponds to TRBD2 (5 bases). The CDR3 loop spans 17 amino acids. Trimming removed 5 bases from V and 3 bases from J, with 23 bases in between. Germline V CDR1 and CDR2: MNHEY, SMNVEV (reference sequence). CDR3 residues: CASSPIRPGGDVYEQYF. The DNA of the CDR3 is TGTGCCAGCAGTCCTATCCGACCCGGAGGAGACGTCTACGAGCAGTACTTC.

V gene TRBV6-5 combines with J gene TRBJ1-5; 9 bases fit TRBD1. The CDR3 spans 15 residues. After removal of 6 bases from V and 4 bases from J, the junction contained 7 bases not matched to a gene. Germline assignment: CDR1 MNHEY and CDR2 SVGAGI. CDR3 in amino acids: CASSLGQGFNQPQHF. DNA for the CDR3: TGTGCCAGCAGCCTCGGACAGGGGTTTAATCAGCCCCAGCATTTT.

The J gene is TRBJ2-7, the V gene TRBV7-2; D not certain. In germline, CDR1 is SGHTA, CDR2 FQGNSA. The V gene lost 0 bases and the J gene lost 3 bases, with 6 bases spanning the gap. The CDR3 contains 13 residues. The CDR3 bases are TGTGCCAGCAGCTTAGCCCTGAGCTACGAGCAGTACTTC. Translating it yields CASSLALSYEQYF.

The V call is TRBV6-5, the J call TRBJ1-2; possibly TRBD1 for D (5 bases). This CDR3 is built from 15 residues. The V and J ends lost 6 bases and 0 bases respectively, with 14 bases between them. Germline assignment: CDR1 MNHEY and CDR2 SVGAGI. The CDR3 here is CASSPGPGTNYGYTF. CDR3 coding DNA: TGTGCCAGCAGCCCAGGGCCAGGGACTAACTATGGCTACACCTTC.

The rearrangement joins TRBV6-6 to TRBJ2-5; perhaps TRBD1 as D (6 bases). The length of the CDR3 is 13 residues. Germline loops: CDR1 MNHNY, CDR2 SVGAGI (reference sequence). Trimming pared 5 bases from V and 3 bases from J, leaving 10 bases between. The CDR3 loop is CASSQDSKETQYF. Here the CDR3 DNA reads TGTGCCAGCAGTCAGGACAGCAAAGAGACCCAGTACTTC.